This T cell receptor beta chain was sequenced in a study of cytomegalovirus exposure and HLA in healthy donors (dated by TCRdb to about 2017). Regarding the complete study: An earlier analysis of some 600 of the donors reported around 280 Gb of sequence data and around 100 million unique TCR beta sequences obtained from some 200 million T cells. An early release that covered about 600 HLA-typed donors contained around 330 gigabases of sequencing data and tens of millions of unique TCR sequences. The genetic ancestry cluster associated with self-reported Caucasian donors included roughly 84% of the 350 to 500 genotyped donors. The study aimed to test whether cataloging public T cell receptors could reveal signatures of past pathogen exposure. The T cell repertoires of 700 or so subjects were profiled by immunosequencing and related to cytomegalovirus serostatus. Along with the approximately 670-subject first cohort, a separate validation cohort of roughly 110 different subjects was used. To predict cytomegalovirus infection status, the study combined high-throughput TCR immunosequencing, statistical association of individual TCRs with disease status, and machine learning. A later analysis re-analyzed previously published TCR beta repertoires from roughly 630 donors and added high-resolution HLA genotyping to study TCR occurrence patterns. The later analysis used no new phenotypic data to find candidate immune exposures, relying instead on TCR beta sequences and their occurrence across donors. In an earlier analysis of 500 to 650 of the donors, high-throughput TCR beta sequencing was used to judge whether each TCR beta V gene segment behaved as functional or pseudogenic. Donor age, sex, ethnicity and CMV serostatus were compiled alongside the repertoire data. In a later genetic analysis, genome-wide SNP genotypes for about 55% of the roughly 700 donors were used, and that subset was treated as a discovery cohort. All discovery cohort repertoires had been generated on a single sequencing platform. Class I and class II HLA loci were covered by the typing at four-digit resolution. The number of donors typed differed by locus, with 629-630 for A, B, C, DRB1 and DQB1, more than 500 for DQA1, some 570 for DPA1, and some 440 for DPB1. Roughly 5 DR-DQ haplotypes were handled as single units for association and clustering because linkage in the cohort was strong. Among around 400 genotyped donors of the cohort, an average of approximately 240,000 unique TCR beta nucleotide sequences was sequenced per donor, of which roughly 17% were non-productive.

The paper as a whole reports these results and caveats: According to a later analysis, most CMV-associated TCR beta chains appeared to be HLA-restricted, and the HLA associations seemed to be driven largely by CMV exposure. In the study, approximately 160 TCR beta chains were listed as associated with cytomegalovirus. Compared with equally common non-associated chains, HLA-associated TCR beta chains in a later analysis were more clonally expanded and had lower generation probabilities. When HLA alleles, especially DR and DQ, strongly co-occurred, attributing TCR associations to individual alleles was difficult. The authors suggested that the approach could potentially be extended to other disease states and immunological phenotypes. Because HLA typing was unavailable for some donors at each locus, only the typed subset was used in association tests. The 87-base-pair reads could not distinguish some IMGT-functional V segments, including TRBV6-2 and TRBV6-3, so those segments were excluded. The earlier analysis of approximately 590 of the donors excluded roughly 17 rarely observed V segments, including chromosome 9 orphons, because counts were too low. A later analysis associated around 16,000 TCR beta sequences with specific HLA alleles at a false discovery rate of 0.05. The classifier was reported to diagnose cytomegalovirus status with high specificity and sensitivity in both the original and validation cohorts. Several of the top co-occurrence clusters appeared to be linked to parvovirus B19, influenza, CMV and Epstein-Barr virus, according to a later analysis. Correlated functional status among segregating V segments might be attributable to linkage disequilibrium, but an unknown experimental factor could not be ruled out. According to a later genetic analysis, donors in an Asian-associated ancestry cluster had fewer N-insertions in productive TCRs than the approximately 700-donor mean. Broadly in line with IMGT annotations, most TCR beta V segments showed up in productive rearrangements about 90% or about 30% of the time in an earlier analysis of 587 of the donors. Immune exposure information for the cohort was limited to CMV serostatus. An association between a missense DCLRE1C variant and V-gene and J-gene trimming of TCR beta chains was found in a later genetic analysis and replicated in an independent cohort. A group of highly shared sequence variants was considered likely to be a technical artifact of the sequencing pipeline. A further reported finding was that TCR beta sequences accurately predicted the HLA-A and HLA-B alleles for most subjects in the first cohort. The cohort was sequenced for TCR beta chains only, and without alpha or paired-chain data the features that could be detected were limited. Sequencing depth was assumed to be roughly uniform across donors in the presence/absence analyses, though that assumption may not hold. Across donors, most TCR sequences were observed very rarely, whereas some public TCRs were present in many individuals. In vitro tests confirmed that a few of the cytomegalovirus-associated TCR beta chains recognize cytomegalovirus antigens. A later analysis found that TCR association rates varied across HLA loci, with DRB1 alleles showing the most associated TCRs and HLA-C alleles the fewest.

The library was prepared using the immunoSEQ multiplex PCR assay. A mixture of 60 forward primers for TCR Vbeta segments and 13 reverse primers for TCR Jbeta segments was used in the multiplex PCR. The CDR3 region of rearranged TCR beta genes was amplified from genomic DNA by a multiplex PCR assay. On the Illumina HiSeq System, the amplified TCR beta libraries were sequenced as 87-base-pair reads. As for the original processing: A later analysis tallied around 80 million unique TCR beta chains across the 666 repertoires, and some 12 million of those chains were shared by two or more donors. Raw reads were error-corrected and collapsed into unique sequences with a nearest-neighbor algorithm that merged closely related sequences to remove PCR and sequencing errors. Alignment of CDR3 sequences to IMGT reference sequences was used to assign V, D and J gene segments. For a sequence to be retained, a match of at least six nucleotides to both a V gene segment and a J gene segment was required. A rearrangement was called productive if the CDR3 had no stop codons and remained in frame with V and J, and every other rearrangement was called non-productive. CDR3 was defined by IMGT convention, running from the second conserved V-encoded cysteine to the conserved J-encoded phenylalanine. Sequences without an unambiguous match to a single V gene segment were excluded from the earlier analysis of about 630 of the donors. In an earlier analysis of about 590 of the donors, a V segment was called functional when productive rearrangements were above 56.7%, and segregating when the standard deviation between donors exceeded 5%. To diagnose cytomegalovirus status from the catalog of TCR beta chain sequences, a statistical classification framework was built. In a later analysis, V and J genes were assigned by comparing TCR nucleotide sequences against IMGT/GENE-DB human TR gene sequences. Using the TCRdist pipeline, a later analysis assigned CDR3 sequences along with most-parsimonious VDJ recombination scenarios. In a later analysis, every TCR beta chain was defined by the combination of its CDR3 amino acid sequence and its V-gene family, and reads without a unique V-gene family were dropped. In a later analysis, several hundred highly shared, low-generation-probability nucleotide sequences were removed to address suspected cross-contamination and a sequencing artifact. In a later analysis, a clonal expansion index was calculated for each public chain from normalized within-repertoire ranks of inferred template counts. In a later analysis, generation probabilities were computed with a VDJ recombination model fitted to out-of-frame rearrangements, and the resulting probabilities were checked against IGoR. A later analysis scored TCR-TCR, TCR-HLA and TCR-CMV co-occurrence with hypergeometric tests, applying a repertoire-size bias correction to TCR pairs. In a later analysis, false discovery rates were estimated by permuting HLA or CMV assignments 20 times. In a later analysis, co-occurring TCRs were grouped with DBSCAN, and TCRdist sequence similarity was added when clustering was performed within HLA-allele-positive subsets. For co-occurrence clustering, repertoires with fewer than 30,000 or more than 120,000 public chains were excluded, along with several repertoires with anomalous nucleotide sharing. Drawn from immuneACCESS, this table holds only the in-frame rearrangements with V and J called that TCRdb kept. Clones are partly lost; checked studies trace under half to an unresolved V gene and leave the rest unexplained. The D gene and trimming were derived from the DNA, and the V and J assignments and clone size from that table. Within this sample are under 200,000 clones, with almost 75% of them counted one time only. Around 5% of the sample lies in the top ten.

Remarks on this clone: Its target antigen remains unknown. Per-base qualities were not stored, and no clone one base away is much larger.

The cohort consisted of 650 to 700 healthy bone marrow donors. At the time of sampling, every cohort member was nominally healthy, though immune exposures that went unrecorded were likely present. The donor tested CMV seropositive, placing the donor among the roughly 300 seropositive members of the cohort. A peripheral blood sample was provided by each donor, and peripheral blood mononuclear cells were used for TCR beta sequencing. The Qiagen DNeasy Blood Extraction Kit was used to extract genomic DNA from the blood cell samples. V is clipped by 1 base and J by 5 bases, and the sequence between their germline boundaries is 9 bases long. CDR1 LGHNA and CDR2 YNFKEQ were looked up in the germline V gene. The CDR3 holds 13 amino acids from the cysteine to the phenylalanine. Of the read, only the CDR3 DNA is kept; its 39 bases are in frame from base 1.

This chain joins TRBV4-2 to TRBJ2-7, with the D gene too uncertain to name. The clonotype was recovered from a woman aged 18 to 35 in good health and CMV-seropositive. The sample consisted of PBMCs. The CDR3 region: CASSQAPYDEQYF. The nucleotide sequence reads TGTGCCAGCAGCCAAGCCCCGTATGACGAGCAGTACTTC.